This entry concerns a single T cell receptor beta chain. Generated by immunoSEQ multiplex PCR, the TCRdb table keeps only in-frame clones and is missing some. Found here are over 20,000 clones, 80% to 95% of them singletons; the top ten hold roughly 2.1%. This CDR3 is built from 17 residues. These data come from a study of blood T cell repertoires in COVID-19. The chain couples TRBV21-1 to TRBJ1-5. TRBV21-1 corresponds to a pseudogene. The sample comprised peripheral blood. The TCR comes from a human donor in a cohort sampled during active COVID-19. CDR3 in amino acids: CASSKGGTEGNNQPQHF. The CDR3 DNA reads TGTGCCAGCAGCAAGGGAGGGACGGAGGGGAACAATCAGCCCCAGCATTTT.